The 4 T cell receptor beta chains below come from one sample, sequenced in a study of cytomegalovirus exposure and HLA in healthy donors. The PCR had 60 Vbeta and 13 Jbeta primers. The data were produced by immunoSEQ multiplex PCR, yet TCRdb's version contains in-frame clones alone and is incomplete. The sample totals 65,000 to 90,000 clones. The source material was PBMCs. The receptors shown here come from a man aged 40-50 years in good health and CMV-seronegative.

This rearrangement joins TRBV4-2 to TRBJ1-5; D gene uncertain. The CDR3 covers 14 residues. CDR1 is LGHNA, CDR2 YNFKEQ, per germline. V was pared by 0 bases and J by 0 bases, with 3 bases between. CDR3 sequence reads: CASSQDHSNQPQHF. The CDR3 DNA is TGTGCCAGCAGCCAAGATCATAGCAATCAGCCCCAGCATTTT.

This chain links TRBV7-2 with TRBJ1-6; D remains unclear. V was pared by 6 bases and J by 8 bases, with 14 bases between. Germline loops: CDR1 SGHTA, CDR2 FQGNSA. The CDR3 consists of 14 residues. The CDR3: CASSRGLKDSPLHF. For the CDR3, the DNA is TGTGCCAGCAGTCGCGGACTCAAAGATTCACCCCTCCACTTT. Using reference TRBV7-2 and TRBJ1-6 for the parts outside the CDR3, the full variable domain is GAGVSQSPSNKVTEKGKDVELRCDPISGHTALYWYRQSLGQGLEFLIYFQGNSAPDKSGLPSDRFSAERTGGSVSTLTIQRTQQEDSAVYLCASSRGLKDSPLHFGNGTRLTVT.

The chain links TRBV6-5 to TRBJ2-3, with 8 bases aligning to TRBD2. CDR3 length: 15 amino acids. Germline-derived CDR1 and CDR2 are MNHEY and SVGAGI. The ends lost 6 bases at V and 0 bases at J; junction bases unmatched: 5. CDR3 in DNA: TGTGCCAGCAGCAACTTAGCGGGGAGCACAGATACGCAGTATTTT. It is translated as CASSNLAGSTDTQYF.

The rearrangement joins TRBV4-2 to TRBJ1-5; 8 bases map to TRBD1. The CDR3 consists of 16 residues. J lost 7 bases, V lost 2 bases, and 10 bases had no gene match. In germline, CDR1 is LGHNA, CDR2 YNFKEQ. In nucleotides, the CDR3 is TGTGCCAGCAGCCAAAATCGGGGACAGGATAACCAGCCCCAGCATTTT. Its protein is CASSQNRGQDNQPQHF.